This T cell receptor beta chain was profiled in a study of T-cell reconstitution after alpha-beta-depleted transplantation in children (dated by TCRdb to about 2016). Background for the entire study: T-cell immune reconstitution after TCRalphabeta/CD19-depleted allogeneic hematopoietic cell transplantation in children was quantitatively tracked in the study by means of TCR repertoire profiling.

Details on this clonotype: Its antigen target is currently unknown. Within one base of it there is no much larger clone, and no base qualities were kept.

The library was obtained by PCR. The instrument was an Illumina HiSeq 2500. Molecular barcoding was employed in the preparation of TCR libraries, with unique molecular identifiers being used to normalize TCRbeta repertoire quantification. TCRdb's own reprocessing of the public reads used fastp at Q25 and MiXCR and kept productive beta chains. One record per CDR3 amino acid sequence lists the most common genes and DNA. The sample profile shows a few hundred thousand distinct CDR3 sequences; around 10% of them were found once. The ten largest clonotypes hold about 2.3% of the sample. The germline ends are 8 bases apart after V is trimmed by 0 bases and J by 1 base. CDR1 and CDR2 are drawn from the germline V gene: SGHRS, YFSETQ. Measured from the cysteine to the phenylalanine, the CDR3 is 15 residues long. Solely the CDR3 DNA is kept, with 45 bases framed from the first base.

The source was PBMCs from the stem cell graft donor, collected from the stem cell graft. The sequence came from a human donor who donated a stem cell graft to a child with acute lymphoblastic leukemia. The chain uses TRBV5-1 and TRBJ2-4; a tentative D match to TRBD2 spans 5 bases. CDR3 sequence: CASSLVPGAKNIQYF. The sequence in DNA is TGCGCCAGCAGCTTGGTACCGGGGGCCAAAAACATTCAGTACTTC.